This T cell receptor beta chain was found in a study of response to subunit inactivated influenza vaccine. General observations from the study: It was the authors' suggestion that each seasonal influenza vaccination recruits few new T cells.

Points on this clonotype: The antigen remains undetermined.

One entry per CDR3 protein results from TCRdb running MiXCR on the RT-PCR reads. Of approximately 700,000 distinct CDR3 sequences in the sample, around 14% are singletons; the top ten hold approximately 10%. The CDR3 runs 15 residues. CDR1 SGHTA and CDR2 FQGNSA come from the germline V gene. V was shortened by 0 bases and J by 8 bases, with 16 bases between the two germline ends. The origin of this receptor is a man aged 50-59 years who received an inactivated influenza vaccine. Sequences were derived from PBMCs from blood, sampled 12 days after vaccination. The chain is built from TRBV7-2 and TRBJ1-2; D is unresolved. CDR3: CASSLADLGFSGYTF. The CDR3, as DNA: TGTGCCAGCAGCTTAGCAGATCTAGGTTTTTCGGGCTACACCTTC.